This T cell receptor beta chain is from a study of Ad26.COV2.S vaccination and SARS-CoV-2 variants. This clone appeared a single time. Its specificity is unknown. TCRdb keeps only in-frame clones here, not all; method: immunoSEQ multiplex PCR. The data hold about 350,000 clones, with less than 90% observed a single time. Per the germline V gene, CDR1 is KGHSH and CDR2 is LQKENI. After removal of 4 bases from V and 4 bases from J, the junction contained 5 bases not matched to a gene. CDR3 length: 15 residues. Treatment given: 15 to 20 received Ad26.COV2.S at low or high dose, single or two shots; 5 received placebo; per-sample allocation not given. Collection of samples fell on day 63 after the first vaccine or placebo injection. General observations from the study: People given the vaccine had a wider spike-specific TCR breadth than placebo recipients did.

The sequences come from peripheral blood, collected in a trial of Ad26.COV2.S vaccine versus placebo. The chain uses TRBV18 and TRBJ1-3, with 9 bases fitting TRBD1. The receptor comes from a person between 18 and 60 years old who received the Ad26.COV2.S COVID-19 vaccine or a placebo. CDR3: CASSRDRVSGNTIYF. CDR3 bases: TGTGCCAGCTCACGGGACAGGGTGTCCGGAAACACCATATATTTT.